This entry describes one T cell receptor (beta chain). This clone was recorded a few times. It lacks a known antigen. There are no base qualities to consult, and no much larger clone falls within one base. A single peripheral blood draw of about 116 mL on average was collected from each donor into heparinised tubes. Naive, central memory, regulatory and stem cell-like memory CD4+ T cells were sorted on a BD FACSAria II using a panel including CD45RO, CCR7, CD25, CD127, CD95 and CD27. Every sorted population had a purity above 95%. PBMCs were isolated immediately by Lymphoprep density gradient centrifugation and stained directly without culture. To minimize batch effects, samples were stained and sorted in pairs, one healthy donor with one patient per experiment. Spanning cysteine to phenylalanine, the CDR3 consists of 18 amino acids. Only the CDR3 portion is preserved as DNA: 54 bases, with reading frame beginning at the first base. V and J are truncated by 1 base and 6 bases respectively, leaving an intervening sequence of 23 bases. Sequences SGDLS (CDR1) and YYNGEE (CDR2) are obtained from the germline V gene.

This entry is derived from a study of beta chain features in type 1 diabetes (dated 2018 in TCRdb). As for the study more broadly: Mean age, gender distribution, total cell number and subset yield did not differ between patients and healthy donors. A total of some 100,000,000 sorted cells were examined across all samples, and the number of cells per subset was strongly correlated with RNA yield. The study compared TCRB repertoires of sorted circulating CD4+ T cell subsets between recently diagnosed type 1 diabetes patients and matched healthy donors. Regulatory and stem cell-like memory subsets were isolated from only 8 patients and roughly 8 healthy donors, whereas naive and central memory subsets came from all 28 donors.

The entire amount of isolated RNA was reverse transcribed using the High Capacity cDNA Reverse Transcription Kit, so the sequenced TCRB transcripts were expressed ones. Deep immunoSEQ sequencing was performed on naive, central memory and regulatory T cell samples, with an average of roughly 3.5 million total reads per sample. Sorted cells were lysed in RLT buffer, and RNA was extracted using DNase-treated RNeasy Micro or Mini kits according to cell number. Each cell subset was processed on its own to prevent cross-contamination, while patient and healthy donor samples were processed together. Using the immunoSEQ multiplex PCR, TCRB sequences were amplified from cDNA into 87-bp fragments spanning the CDR3 region. Sequencing of the amplicons was performed on the Illumina HiSeq platform. As for the original processing: Synthetic template baselines were used to correct PCR bias computationally, reads within Hamming distance 2 were collapsed, and singletons that could not be merged were discarded. Reads were aligned to IMGT to assign V, D and J genes, CDR3 length, and insertions or deletions at six rearrangement sites. Clonotype counts were normalized to sorted cell number within each subset before computing true diversity and Gini coefficients with the tcR R package. The overlap coefficient, calculated on TCRB nucleotide sequences, was used to quantify repertoire sharing. Out-of-frame TCRB sequences from naive cells were analyzed to stand in for the pre-selection repertoire. The clones in this table, taken by TCRdb from immuneACCESS, are in-frame only. Not every clone is retained; where verified, under half of the shortfall comes from an unresolved V gene, and the cause of the rest is unknown. V and J calls and clone size follow that table, whereas D and trimming were derived from the DNA. The sample records 970,000 or so clones, 15% to 20% of which are singletons. The biggest ten clones account for around 0.02% of the sample.

Summary of the overall study and its limitations: Naive, central memory and regulatory TCRB repertoires appeared to be more alike among patients than among healthy donors. Shorter templates might be favored by PCR, yet because patient and control samples were amplified and corrected together, any such skew would affect both groups equally. Because cDNA was sequenced instead of genomic DNA, highly expressing activated cells could be over-represented, though the groups showed no difference in activation or CD3 levels. At VDJ recombination sites, type 1 diabetes patients had fewer insertions and more deleted nucleotides, which implies abnormalities in thymic rearrangement. Only small numbers of individuals were included in the HLA sub-analyses, which left unresolved whether HLA type had any influence on TCRB rearrangement. A moderate but significant shortening of TCRB CDR3 length was observed in type 1 diabetes patients in all four CD4+ subsets.

The sequence joins TRBV9 to TRBJ2-1; the D match is possibly TRBD1 or TRBD2, with 6 bases aligned in each. The specimen sequenced was naive CD4+ T cells from blood. Explained via the paper, the cell subset or site label denotes: true naive CD4+ T cells. The TCR was taken from a woman between 18 and 29 years old in good health. The CDR3 sequence is CASSVTPGGAGGFNEQFF. In nucleotide form, the sequence is TGTGCCAGCAGCGTAACCCCCGGGGGCGCCGGAGGATTCAATGAGCAGTTCTTC.